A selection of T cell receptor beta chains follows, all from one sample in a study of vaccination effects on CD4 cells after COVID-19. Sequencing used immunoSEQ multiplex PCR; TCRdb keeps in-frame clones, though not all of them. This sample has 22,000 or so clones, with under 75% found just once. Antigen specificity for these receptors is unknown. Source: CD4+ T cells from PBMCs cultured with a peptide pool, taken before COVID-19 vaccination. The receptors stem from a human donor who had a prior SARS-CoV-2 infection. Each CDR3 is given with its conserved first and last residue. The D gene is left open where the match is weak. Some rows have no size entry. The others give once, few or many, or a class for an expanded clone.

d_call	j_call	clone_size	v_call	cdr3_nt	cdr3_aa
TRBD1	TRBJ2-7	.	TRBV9	TGTGCCAGCAGCCTAGGGACAGCTAACGAGCAGTACTTC	CASSLGTANEQYF
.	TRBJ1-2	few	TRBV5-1	TGCGCCAGCAGCTTGGACGCGGTGAGTGGCTACACCTTC	CASSLDAVSGYTF
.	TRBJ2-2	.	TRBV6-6	TGTGCCAGCAGTTACCAGACCGGGGAGCTGTTTTTT	CASSYQTGELFF
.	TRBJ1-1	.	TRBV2	TGTGCCAGCAGAAGGGCCTGGGGGGGCACTGAAGCTTTCTTT	CASRRAWGGTEAFF
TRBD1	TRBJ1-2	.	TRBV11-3	TGTGCCAGCAGCTTGTCGGGACAGGGAATTGCCGGTGGCTACACCTTC	CASSLSGQGIAGGYTF
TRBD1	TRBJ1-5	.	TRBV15	TGTGCCACCAGCAGCAGGACAGGGCCCAATCAGCCCCAGCATTTT	CATSSRTGPNQPQHF
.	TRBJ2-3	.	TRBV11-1	TGTGCCAGCGTCCAAGGGGGAGGCGGGATAGATACGCAGTATTTT	CASVQGGGGIDTQYF
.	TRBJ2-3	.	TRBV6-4	TGTGCCAGCAGCGCGACGGTGATGGCCACAGATACGCAGTATTTT	CASSATVMATDTQYF
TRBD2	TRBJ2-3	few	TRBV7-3	TGTGCCAGCAGCCCACGACTAGCGGGGGGCCCGGATACGCAGTATTTT	CASSPRLAGGPDTQYF
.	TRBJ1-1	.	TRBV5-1	TGCGCCAGCAGCGAAACCGACAGCCCAGAAGCTTTCTTT	CASSETDSPEAFF
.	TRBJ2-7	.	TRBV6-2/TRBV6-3	TGTGCCAGCAGTTACGCTCAGAATCCAGCCTACGAGCAGTACTTC	CASSYAQNPAYEQYF
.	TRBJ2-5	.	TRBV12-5	TGTGCTAGTGGTTCGAGCGGGTCTGAGACCCAGTACTTC	CASGSSGSETQYF
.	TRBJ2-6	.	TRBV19	TGTGCCAGTAGCCGAAACAGGAACTCTGGGGCCAACGTCCTGACTTTC	CASSRNRNSGANVLTF
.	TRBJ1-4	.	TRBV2	TGTGCCAGCAGGCCCCAGCGGGGCTATGAAAAACTGTTTTTT	CASRPQRGYEKLFF
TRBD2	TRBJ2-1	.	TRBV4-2	TGTGCCAGCAGCCCGATCGGGGGGACCTACAATGAGCAGTTCTTC	CASSPIGGTYNEQFF